This T cell receptor beta chain was obtained from a study of shared clonotypes between healthy human individuals (dated by TCRdb to the early 2020s). About the full investigation: The cohort comprised a couple of women and three men aged 18 to 49 years. Per donor, three plates each were used for CD4 naive and CD4 memory, two for CD8 naive, and one for CD8 memory. To estimate repertoire size and how much clonotypes are shared between individuals, the study performed deep sequencing of blood TCR repertoires from five healthy adults. Different laboratories and diverse techniques were used to prepare libraries and sequence TCR repertoires, to increase sequencing depth and limit assay-specific biases. Between about 0.94 and 8.9 billion PBMCs per donor were obtained by leukapheresis. What the authors observed across the whole study: Naive subsets generally had larger estimated clonotype richness than memory subsets did. Compared with non-shared clonotypes, the clonotypes found in all four sorted-subset donors had higher generation probabilities. Only blood was sampled, and tissue TCR repertoires likely differ from those in blood. Based on pairwise subsampling, the degree of clonotype sharing among donors was expected to be affected by sequencing depth. Across a few donors, 5% to 6% of naive CD4, approximately 3.6% of naive CD8, approximately 2.5% of memory CD4, and approximately 0.4% of memory CD8 clonotypes were shared. Incomplete sequencing was indicated by rarefaction of sorted-subset datasets, despite the large sequencing depth. The small number of donors limited the genetic and exposure-history diversity represented.

Looking up the germline V gene yields CDR1 SGHTA and CDR2 FQGNSA. From the cysteine up to the phenylalanine, the CDR3 has a length of 13 residues. Here the CDR3 DNA is all that survives: 39 bases in frame from base 1. A distance of 12 bases separates the germline ends of V and J, which lose 5 bases and 5 bases respectively. Using the deep immunoSEQ assay, TCR CDR3 regions were amplified from genomic DNA by multiplex PCR. For each cell subset, the extracted genomic DNA was distributed evenly across all wells of several immunoSEQ 96-well plates, and each plate served as one replicate. For sorted subsets, 150 to 250 ng of genomic DNA, equivalent to 25,000 to 35,000 T cell genomes, went into each replicate PCR. The purified libraries were quantified using a Qubit 3.0 fluorometer, sized with a Bioanalyzer 2100, and then quantified again using the KAPA Library Quantification kit. A separate single-read 150-cycle Illumina NextSeq 550 flow cell was used to sequence each immunoSEQ 96-well plate. On the study's bioinformatics: The immunoSEQ output contained only junctional sequences without quality scores, so filtering could not match that applied to full-length reads. Sequences were annotated with PyIR, a Python wrapper for IgBLAST v1.9, using IMGT germline references to assign V/J genes and CDR3. Reads with weak V/J assignments (E-value above 1e-6), missing CDR3, stop codons, out-of-frame junctions, or ambiguous translated residues were removed. V3J clonotypes were defined by identical inferred V gene, J gene, and CDR3 amino acid sequence. Percentage overlap between repertoires was calculated by dividing the number of shared unique clonotypes by the size of the smaller repertoire. Repertoire richness was assessed with RTK rarefaction, the Chao1 estimator, and Recon v2.1 estimates of unobserved clonotypes. OLGA was used to compute generation probabilities for all TCRbeta clonotypes that the gDNA method yielded from a handful of donors. This is the immuneACCESS table as TCRdb keeps it, with only in-frame sequences that have V and J called. A part of the clones is gone; compared with another copy, unresolved V genes explain less than half, and the rest is unexplained. From that table come the V and J calls and clone size; the DNA was used to work out D and trimming. The sample has hundreds of thousands of clones on record, almost 97% of them singletons. Of the sample, about 0.06% is held by the ten largest clones.

Comments on this clone: Its recognized antigen is unknown. Base-call qualities are not available, and no considerably larger clone is one nucleotide away.

Healthy HIV-negative adults with no recently reported acute infections or vaccinations were included as donors. Every donor was a Caucasian adult living in Nashville, Tennessee, USA. Magnetic negative selection was used to enrich CD4+ T cells, after which naive cells were positively selected on CD45RA and the negative fraction became the memory subset. Blood was obtained by leukapheresis, after which PBMCs were separated by Ficoll-Histopaque density gradient centrifugation and cryopreserved in liquid nitrogen vapor phase. Purity and quantity of every magnetically sorted T cell population were checked by analytical flow cytometry. Genomic DNA was isolated from each sorted fraction and quantified by UV absorbance on a Nanodrop 2000c.

Recombination joined TRBV7-2 with TRBJ2-5; confidence is insufficient to name the D gene. Sequencing input: naive CD4+ T cells sorted from blood. What this sample's cell subset or site label stands for: CD45RA+ positively selected. The TCR comes from a woman in her thirties in good health. The CDR3 protein sequence reads: CASSRPQRETQYF. The DNA reads TGTGCCAGCAGCCGGCCTCAGAGGGAGACCCAGTACTTC.